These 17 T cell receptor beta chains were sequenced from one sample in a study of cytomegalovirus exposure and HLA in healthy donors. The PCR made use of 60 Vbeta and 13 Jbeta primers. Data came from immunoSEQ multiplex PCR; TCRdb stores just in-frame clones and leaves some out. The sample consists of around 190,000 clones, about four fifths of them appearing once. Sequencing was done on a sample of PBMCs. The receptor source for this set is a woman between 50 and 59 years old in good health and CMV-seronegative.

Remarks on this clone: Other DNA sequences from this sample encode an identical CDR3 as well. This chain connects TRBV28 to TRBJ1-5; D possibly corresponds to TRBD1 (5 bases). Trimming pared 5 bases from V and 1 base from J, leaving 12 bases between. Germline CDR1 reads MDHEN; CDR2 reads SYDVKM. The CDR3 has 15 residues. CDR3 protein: CASSPGQGSNQPQHF. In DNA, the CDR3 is TGTGCCAGCAGTCCTGGGCAGGGAAGCAATCAGCCCCAGCATTTT.

The CDR3 DNA reads TGTGCCAGCAGCTTCCTTAAGCGGGAGCGGGGCGGCTCCTACGAGCAGTACTTC. Its translation: CASSFLKRERGGSYEQYF. This chain links TRBV11-2 with TRBJ2-7; 8 bases fit TRBD2. The trim removed 3 bases at V and 0 bases at J, leaving 13 bases unmatched. The CDR3 covers 18 residues. Germline V CDR1 and CDR2: SGHAT, FQNNGV.

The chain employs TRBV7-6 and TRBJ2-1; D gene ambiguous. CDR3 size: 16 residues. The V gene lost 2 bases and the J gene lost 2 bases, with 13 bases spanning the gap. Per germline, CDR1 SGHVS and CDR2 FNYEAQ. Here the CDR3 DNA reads TGTGCCAGCAGCTTATCGGTCCCATCAACCTACAATGAGCAGTTCTTC. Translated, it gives CASSLSVPSTYNEQFF. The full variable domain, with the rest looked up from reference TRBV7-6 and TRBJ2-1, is GAGVSQSPRYKVTKRGQDVALRCDPISGHVSLYWYRQALGQGPEFLTYFNYEAQQDKSGLPNDRFSAERPEGSISTLTIQRTEQRDSAMYRCASSLSVPSTYNEQFFGPGTRLTVL.

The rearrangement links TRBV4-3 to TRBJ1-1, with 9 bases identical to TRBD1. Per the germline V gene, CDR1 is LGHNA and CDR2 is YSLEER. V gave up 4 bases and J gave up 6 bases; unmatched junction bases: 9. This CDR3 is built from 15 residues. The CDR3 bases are TGCGCCAGCAGCCGACCTGGGGACAGGGCCCCTGAAGCTTTCTTT. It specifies CASSRPGDRAPEAFF.

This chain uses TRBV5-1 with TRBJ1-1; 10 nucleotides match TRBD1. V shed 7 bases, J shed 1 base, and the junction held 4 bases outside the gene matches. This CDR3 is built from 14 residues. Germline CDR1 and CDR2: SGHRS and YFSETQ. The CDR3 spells CASWDRGKNTEAFF. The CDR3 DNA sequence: TGCGCCAGCTGGGACAGGGGTAAGAACACTGAAGCTTTCTTT.

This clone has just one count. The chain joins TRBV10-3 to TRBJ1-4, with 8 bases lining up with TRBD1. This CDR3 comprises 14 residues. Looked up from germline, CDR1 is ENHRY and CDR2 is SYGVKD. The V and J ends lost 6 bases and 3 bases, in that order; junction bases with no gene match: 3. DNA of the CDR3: TGTGCCATCAGCAGGGGGCAGTCTAATGAAAAACTGTTTTTT. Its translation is CAISRGQSNEKLFF.

The CDR3 nucleotides are TGTGCCAGCAGCTTGGCAGGTTTACAAGAGACCCAGTACTTC. Translated, it gives CASSLAGLQETQYF. This chain connects TRBV5-6 to TRBJ2-5, with D hard to call. The length of the CDR3 is 14 residues. With 0 bases removed from V and 2 bases from J, the gap between germline ends came to 8 bases. Germline CDR1 SGHDT, CDR2 YYEEEE.

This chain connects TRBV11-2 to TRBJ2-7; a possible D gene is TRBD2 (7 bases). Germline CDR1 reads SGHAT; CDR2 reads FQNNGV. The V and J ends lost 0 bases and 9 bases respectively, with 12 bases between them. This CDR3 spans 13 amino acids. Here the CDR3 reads CASSLERGAGQYF. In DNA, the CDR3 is TGTGCCAGCAGCTTAGAACGGGGGGCCGGGCAGTACTTC.

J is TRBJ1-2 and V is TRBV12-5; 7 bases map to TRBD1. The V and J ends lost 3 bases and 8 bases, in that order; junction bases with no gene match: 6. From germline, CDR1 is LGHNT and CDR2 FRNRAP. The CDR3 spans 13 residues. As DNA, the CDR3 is TGTGCTAGTGGTTTTAATGCGGGACAGGGCTACACCTTC. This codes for CASGFNAGQGYTF.

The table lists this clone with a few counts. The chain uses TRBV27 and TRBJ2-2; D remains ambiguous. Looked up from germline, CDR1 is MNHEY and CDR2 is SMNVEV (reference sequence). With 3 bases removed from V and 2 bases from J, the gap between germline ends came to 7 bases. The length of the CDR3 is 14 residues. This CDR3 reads CASSFVLNTGELFF. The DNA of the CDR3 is TGTGCCAGCAGTTTTGTGTTAAACACCGGGGAGCTGTTTTTT.

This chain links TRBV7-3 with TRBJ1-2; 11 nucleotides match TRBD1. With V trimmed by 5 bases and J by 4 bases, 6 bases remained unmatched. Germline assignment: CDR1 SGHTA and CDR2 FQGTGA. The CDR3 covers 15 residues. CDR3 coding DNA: TGTGCCAGCAGCCCTGGACAGGGGGCAGGCTATGGCTACACCTTC. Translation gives CASSPGQGAGYGYTF.

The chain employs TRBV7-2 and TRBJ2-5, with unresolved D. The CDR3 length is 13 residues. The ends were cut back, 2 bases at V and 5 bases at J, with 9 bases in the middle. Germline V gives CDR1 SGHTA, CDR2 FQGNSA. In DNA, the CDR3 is TGTGCCAGCAGCTTAATGGGCCCCGAGACCCAGTACTTC. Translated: CASSLMGPETQYF.

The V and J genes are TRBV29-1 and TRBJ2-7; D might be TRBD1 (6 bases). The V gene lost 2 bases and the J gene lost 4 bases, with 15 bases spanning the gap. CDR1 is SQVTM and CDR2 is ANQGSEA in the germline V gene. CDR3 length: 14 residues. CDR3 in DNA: TGCAGCGTTGAAAAAGCAGGGACATCATACGAGCAGTACTTC. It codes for CSVEKAGTSYEQYF.

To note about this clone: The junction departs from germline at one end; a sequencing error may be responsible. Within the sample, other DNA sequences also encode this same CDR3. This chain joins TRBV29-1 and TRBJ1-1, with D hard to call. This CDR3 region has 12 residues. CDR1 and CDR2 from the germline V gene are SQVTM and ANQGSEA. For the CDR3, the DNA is TGCAGCGTTGTGCGGGGAGCCACTGAGGCTTTCTTT. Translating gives CSVVRGATEAFF. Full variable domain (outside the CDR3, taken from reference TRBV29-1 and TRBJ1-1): SAVISQKPSRDICQRGTSLTIQCQVDSQVTMMFWYRQQPGQSLTLIATANQGSEATYESGFVIDKFPISRPNLTFSTLTVSNMSPEDSSIYLCSVVRGATEAFFGQGTRLTVV.

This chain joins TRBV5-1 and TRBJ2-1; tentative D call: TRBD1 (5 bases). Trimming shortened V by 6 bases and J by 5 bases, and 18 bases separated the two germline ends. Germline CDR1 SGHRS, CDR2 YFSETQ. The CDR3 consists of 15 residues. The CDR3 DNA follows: TGCGCCAGCACAATCCGGCCAGGGCAAAACAATGAGCAGTTCTTC. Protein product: CASTIRPGQNNEQFF.

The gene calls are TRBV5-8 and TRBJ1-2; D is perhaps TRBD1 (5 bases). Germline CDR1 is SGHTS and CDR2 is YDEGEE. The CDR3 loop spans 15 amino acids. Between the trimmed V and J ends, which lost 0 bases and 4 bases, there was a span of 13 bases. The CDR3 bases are TGTGCCAGCAGCTTGGGGCGCGGGACGGCCTATGGCTACACCTTC. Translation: CASSLGRGTAYGYTF. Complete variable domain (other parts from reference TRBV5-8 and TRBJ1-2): EAGVTQSPTHLIKTRGQQATLRCSPISGHTSVYWYQQALGLGLQFLLWYDEGEERNRGNFPPRFSGRQFPNYSSELNVNALELEDSALYLCASSLGRGTAYGYTFGSGTRLTVV.

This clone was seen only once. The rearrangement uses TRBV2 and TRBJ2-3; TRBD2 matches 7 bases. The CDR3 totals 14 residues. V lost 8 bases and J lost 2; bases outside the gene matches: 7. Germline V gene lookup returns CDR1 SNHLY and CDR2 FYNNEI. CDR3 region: CASRAGTTTDTQYF. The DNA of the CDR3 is TGTGCCAGCCGAGCGGGAACTACCACAGATACGCAGTATTTT. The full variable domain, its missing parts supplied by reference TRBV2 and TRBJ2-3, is EPEVTQTPSHQVTQMGQEVILRCVPISNHLYFYWYRQILGQKVEFLVSFYNNEISEKSEIFDDQFSVERPDGSNFTLKIRSTKLEDSAMYFCASRAGTTTDTQYFGPGTRLTVL.